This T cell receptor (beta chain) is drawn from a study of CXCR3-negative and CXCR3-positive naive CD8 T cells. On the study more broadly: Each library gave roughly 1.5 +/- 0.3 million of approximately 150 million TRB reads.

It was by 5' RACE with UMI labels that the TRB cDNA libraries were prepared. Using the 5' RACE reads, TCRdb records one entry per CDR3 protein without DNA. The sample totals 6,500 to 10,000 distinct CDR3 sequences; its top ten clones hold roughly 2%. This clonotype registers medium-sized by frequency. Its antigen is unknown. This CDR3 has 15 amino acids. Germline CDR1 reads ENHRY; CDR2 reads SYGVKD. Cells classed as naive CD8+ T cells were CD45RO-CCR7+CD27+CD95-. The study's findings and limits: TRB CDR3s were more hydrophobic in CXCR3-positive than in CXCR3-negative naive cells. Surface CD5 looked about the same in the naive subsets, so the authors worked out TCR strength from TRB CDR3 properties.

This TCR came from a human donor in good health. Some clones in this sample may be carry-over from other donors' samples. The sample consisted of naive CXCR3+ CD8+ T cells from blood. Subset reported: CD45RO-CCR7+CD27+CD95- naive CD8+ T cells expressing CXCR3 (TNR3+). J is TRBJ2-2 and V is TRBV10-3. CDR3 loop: CAISESYGNTGELFF.